A single sample gave rise to the 27 T cell receptor beta chains below, sequenced in a study of human T cells and chemical hapten exposure. The time point here: patch test 1, 2 weeks after DPC sensitization. Specified treatment: therapeutic diphenylcyclopropenone sensitization with weekly scalp DPC. One entry per CDR3 protein results from TCRdb running MiXCR on the RACE reads. The sample lists 71,000 or so distinct CDR3 sequences, around 9.8% occurring once. Sequencing was performed on whole blood, taken in connection with sensitization to the hapten diphenylcyclopropenone (DPC). These TCRs come from a middle-aged woman with alopecia areata. Some clones in this sample may be carry-over from other donors' samples.

This clonotype has at least ten counts. The J gene is TRBJ2-5, the V gene TRBV14; D may be TRBD1 (7 bases). V was shortened by 1 base and J by 4 bases, with 16 bases between the two germline ends. This CDR3 contains 16 residues. Germline-derived CDR1 and CDR2 are SGHDN and FVKESK. CDR3 sequence: CASSQGRQGGGETQYF. The CDR3 DNA reads as TGTGCCAGCAGCCAAGGCCGGCAGGGGGGCGGAGAGACCCAGTACTTC.

This clonotype was counted only a few times. The J gene is TRBJ1-5, the V gene TRBV2; 8 positions agree with TRBD1. The CDR3 covers 13 residues. Per the germline V gene, CDR1 is SNHLY and CDR2 is FYNNEI. J gave up 9 bases and V 6 bases, and 7 bases lay outside the gene matches. CDR3 bases: TGTGCCAGCAGGGAGACAGGGGTTCGGCCCCAGCATTTT. It specifies CASRETGVRPQHF.

This clonotype has ten or more counts. This chain joins TRBV6-5 and TRBJ2-6; possibly TRBD1 for D (6 bases). This CDR3 has 17 residues. Germline assignment: CDR1 MNHEY and CDR2 SVGAGI. V shed 7 bases and J shed 0 bases, with 16 bases lying between them. CDR3 nucleotide sequence: TGTGCCAGCATGCGCGCAGGGGCCTTCTCTGGGGCCAACGTCCTGACTTTC. Its translation: CASMRAGAFSGANVLTF.

Many counts were recorded for this clonotype. This chain joins TRBV27 and TRBJ2-5; no clear D gene. CDR3 length equals 12 residues. Per the germline V gene, CDR1 is MNHEY and CDR2 is SMNVEV (reference sequence). Trimming left V 5 bases short and J 4 bases short, with 8 bases between. CDR3 loop: CASSKRGETQYF. CDR3 DNA: TGTGCCAGCAGTAAAAGAGGAGAGACCCAGTACTTC.

The CDR3 sequence: CASSRLSSGANVLTF. For the CDR3, the DNA is TGTGCCAGCAGCCGTTTGAGCTCTGGGGCCAACGTCCTGACTTTC. The V and J genes are TRBV7-3 and TRBJ2-6; D remains unclear. V was cut by 5 bases and J by 0 bases, with 8 bases left in between. CDR3 length: 15 amino acids. The germline V gene has CDR1 SGHTA and CDR2 FQGTGA.

This clonotype appeared many times. The CDR3: CASSQFQGAYEQYF. In DNA form, the CDR3 reads TGTGCCAGCAGCCAATTCCAGGGGGCTTACGAGCAGTACTTC. The chain combines TRBV16 with TRBJ2-7; 8 bases are shared with TRBD1. Germline V gene data show CDR1 as KGHSY and CDR2 as FQNENV. The CDR3 extends over 14 amino acids. Germline trimming cut 1 base from V and 4 bases from J; bases unmatched to any gene: 3.

As concerns this clonotype: Sequence at one end of the junction differs from germline and may be a read error. The gene calls are TRBV7-2 and TRBJ2-4, with a weak D call TRBD1 (6 bases). Germline V gene data show CDR1 as SGHTA and CDR2 as FQGNSA. The CDR3 has 15 amino acids. As DNA, the CDR3 is TGTGTCAGCAGCTTAGGGGGTGCCTTCAAAAACATTCAGTACTTC. Residues: CVSSLGGAFKNIQYF.

This clonotype was found many times. The V call is TRBV6-2 or TRBV6-3, the J call TRBJ2-1; 7 nucleotides agree with TRBD1. CDR3 length: 17 residues. The junction had 17 bases not matched to a gene; V was cut back by 5 bases and J by 7 bases. In germline, CDR1 is MNHEY, CDR2 SVGEGT. CDR3 in amino acids: CASSIERQGFYFNEQFF. The CDR3 DNA reads as TGTGCCAGCAGTATCGAAAGACAGGGTTTTTATTTTAATGAGCAGTTCTTC.

This clonotype was detected a few times. The chain uses TRBV5-4 and TRBJ2-6; D unclear. There are 17 residues in the CDR3. V shed 3 bases and J shed 0 bases, with 13 bases lying between them. Germline CDR1 reads SGHNT; CDR2 reads YYREEE (reference sequence). In DNA, the CDR3 is TGTGCCAGCAGCTCGAGCCACAAGCGCTCTGGGGCCAACGTCCTGACTTTC. This encodes CASSSSHKRSGANVLTF.

Ten or more counts support this clonotype. V and J are TRBV2 and TRBJ2-1; 7 bases align to TRBD2. CDR1 is SNHLY, CDR2 FYNNEI, per germline. V lost 1 base, J lost 3 bases, and 9 bases stayed unmatched. This CDR3 comprises 17 residues. This chain's CDR3 is CASSEGKAGRFYNEQFF. CDR3 in DNA: TGTGCCAGCAGTGAAGGAAAAGCGGGAAGGTTCTACAATGAGCAGTTCTTC.

This clonotype was seen many times. This chain links TRBV9 with TRBJ2-7; possibly TRBD1 for D (7 bases). V lost 5 bases and J lost 2, with 11 bases in between. CDR1 and CDR2 from the germline V gene are SGDLS and YYNGEE. This CDR3 is 13 amino acids long. The CDR3 region has the DNA TGTGCCAGCAGTGCGGGACAGACCTACGAGCAGTACTTC. Translated: CASSAGQTYEQYF. The complete variable domain, with remaining parts taken from reference TRBV9 and TRBJ2-7, reads DSGVTQTPKHLITATGQRVTLRCSPRSGDLSVYWYQQSLDQGLQFLIQYYNGEERAKGNILERFSAQQFPDLHSELNLSSLELGDSALYFCASSAGQTYEQYFGPGTRLTVT.

This clonotype was detected ten times or more. The chain carries TRBV9 and TRBJ2-2, with D unclear. The CDR3 spans 14 residues. V was trimmed by 0 bases and J by 4 bases, leaving 7 bases between them. The V gene's germline CDR1 is SGDLS and CDR2 YYNGEE. The CDR3 nucleotides read TGTGCCAGCAGCGTAGTCGGCAGCACCGGGGAGCTGTTTTTT. It is translated as CASSVVGSTGELFF.

The chain has TRBV6-2 or TRBV6-3 and TRBJ2-3, with 9 bases that match TRBD1. With V trimmed by 5 bases and J by 4 bases, 7 bases remained unmatched. The CDR3 contains 15 residues. Germline loops: CDR1 MNHEY, CDR2 SVGEGT. The CDR3 nucleotides are TGTGCCAGCAGTCCCGAGGGACAGGGCCCAGATACGCAGTATTTT. Protein product: CASSPEGQGPDTQYF.

Only a few counts were recorded for this clonotype. V gene TRBV7-2 combines with J gene TRBJ2-3; D unresolved. The CDR3 extends over 13 amino acids. Trimming took off 0 bases at V and 4 bases at J, with 5 bases between the two ends. Germline V gives CDR1 SGHTA, CDR2 FQGNSA. The CDR3 here is CASSLAVSDTQYF. CDR3 sequence (DNA): TGTGCCAGCAGCTTAGCGGTATCAGATACGCAGTATTTT.

This clonotype was recorded at least ten times. This chain uses TRBV11-2 with TRBJ2-3; 7 bases agree with TRBD2. Germline CDR1 reads SGHAT; CDR2 reads FQNNGV. This CDR3 is 14 amino acids long. Trimming removed 2 bases from V and 4 bases from J; junction bases left unmatched: 3. In DNA form, the CDR3 reads TGTGCCAGCAGCTTACAGGGAGGGGCAGATACGCAGTATTTT. Encoded protein: CASSLQGGADTQYF.

This clonotype was counted ten times or more. J is TRBJ1-1 and V is TRBV6-5; weak D call: TRBD1 (5 bases). The CDR3 length is 14 residues. From germline, CDR1 is MNHEY and CDR2 SVGAGI. Trimming took off 6 bases at V and 2 bases at J, with 13 bases between the two ends. In nucleotides, the CDR3 is TGTGCCAGCAGAGAACCGGGGCTCAACACTGAAGCTTTCTTT. The encoded protein is CASREPGLNTEAFF.

This clonotype showed up many times. The chain couples TRBV27 to TRBJ2-1, with 10 positions matching TRBD2. The CDR3 has 17 residues. Germline CDR1 MNHEY, CDR2 SMNVEV (reference sequence). The V gene end was trimmed by 7 bases and the J gene end by 5 bases; junction bases not matched to a gene: 14. As DNA, the CDR3 is TGTGCCAGCACCAAGTTGTTGGGGACTAGCGCCAACAATGAGCAGTTCTTC. Its protein is CASTKLLGTSANNEQFF.

In its sample, this clonotype was seen many times. The chain uses TRBV4-2 and TRBJ2-1, with 8 bases matching TRBD1. Losses at the gene ends were 0 bases for V and 7 bases for J; bases not matched to a gene: 14. CDR3 length: 18 residues. Germline V CDR1 and CDR2: LGHNA, YNFKEQ. For the CDR3, the DNA is TGTGCCAGCAGCCAAGAAGGGTTTGCAGGGGGCGCCAAAAATGAGCAGTTCTTC. It specifies CASSQEGFAGGAKNEQFF.

The rearrangement joins TRBV14 to TRBJ2-2, with a possible D match to TRBD1 (5 bases). Germline loops: CDR1 SGHDN, CDR2 FVKESK. V shed 0 bases and J shed 7 bases, with 18 bases lying between them. The CDR3 is made up of 17 amino acids. The CDR3, as DNA: TGTGCCAGCAGCCAAGATGGAGCAGGGCAGTTACTCGGGGAGCTGTTTTTT. The encoded protein is CASSQDGAGQLLGELFF.

Many counts were recorded for this clonotype. CDR3 residues: CASSKGSTGTEAFF. CDR3 in DNA: TGCGCCAGCAGCAAGGGATCAACGGGCACTGAAGCTTTCTTT. The gene calls are TRBV5-1 and TRBJ1-1; D is ambiguous. Germline CDR1 reads SGHRS; CDR2 reads YFSETQ. V shed 4 bases and J shed 4 bases, with 14 bases lying between them. The CDR3 is 14 residues long.

Many counts were recorded for this clonotype. CDR3 coding DNA: TGTGCCAGCTCACCACCGAGCCAGGGCCCCTACGAGCAGTACTTC. Translating it yields CASSPPSQGPYEQYF. V and J are TRBV18 and TRBJ2-7, with D possibly TRBD1 on 5 matching bases. Trimming removed 0 bases from V and 2 bases from J, with 11 bases in between. Germline loops: CDR1 KGHSH, CDR2 LQKENI. CDR3 length equals 15 residues. Together with reference TRBV18 and TRBJ2-7, the CDR3 gives the full variable domain: NAGVMQNPRHLVRRRGQEARLRCSPMKGHSHVYWYRQLPEEGLKFMVYLQKENIIDESGMPKERFSAEFPKEGPSILRIQQVVRGDSAAYFCASSPPSQGPYEQYFGPGTRLTVT.

The chain links TRBV19 to TRBJ1-4, with D unclear. The CDR3 consists of 11 residues. Between the trimmed V and J ends, which lost 7 bases and 7 bases, there was a span of 7 bases. Germline values: CDR1 LNHDA, CDR2 SQIVND (reference sequence). CDR3 in DNA: TGTGCCAGTAAGGACCCTGAAAAACTGTTTTTT. Amino acids: CASKDPEKLFF.

This clonotype was found many times. The chain links TRBV7-6 to TRBJ2-2; D unresolved. The ends were cut back, 0 bases at V and 6 bases at J, with 5 bases in the middle. Germline CDR1 SGHVS, CDR2 FNYEAQ. CDR3 size: 13 residues. This CDR3 is CASSLAFAGELFF. For the CDR3, the DNA is TGTGCCAGCAGCTTAGCATTCGCCGGGGAGCTGTTTTTT.

This clonotype occurred a few times. CDR3 loop: CASSSSGGAPNEQFF. The CDR3 DNA reads TGTGCCAGCAGCTCCAGCGGGGGGGCCCCCAATGAGCAGTTCTTC. The chain uses TRBV7-2 and TRBJ2-1; 10 positions match TRBD2. V was pared by 4 bases and J by 6 bases, with 6 bases of the junction left unmatched. This CDR3 comprises 15 residues. CDR1 and CDR2 (germline): SGHTA, FQGNSA.

This clonotype occurred many times. The chain uses TRBV29-1 and TRBJ1-1; D is unresolved. Trimming cost V 1 base and J 4 bases, with 10 bases left between them. The CDR3 loop spans 13 amino acids. Germline V gene data show CDR1 as SQVTM and CDR2 as ANQGSEA. CDR3 sequence reads: CSVEGRGGTEAFF. CDR3 nucleotide sequence: TGCAGCGTTGAAGGTCGGGGAGGCACTGAAGCTTTCTTT.

This clonotype was seen many times. The gene calls are TRBV5-4 and TRBJ2-3; 8 nucleotides match TRBD2. The CDR3 is 16 residues long. After removal of 2 bases from V and 1 base from J, the junction contained 6 bases not matched to a gene. CDR1 SGHNT and CDR2 YYREEE come from the germline V gene (reference sequence). This CDR3 is CASSFPGGAGTDTQYF. CDR3 DNA sequence: TGTGCCAGCAGCTTTCCCGGGGGGGCTGGCACAGATACGCAGTATTTT.

Concerning this clonotype itself: The junction departs from the called germline gene at one end, perhaps through a read error. The chain employs TRBV20-1 and TRBJ2-1; TRBD2 matches at 8 bases. This CDR3 comprises 15 residues. Germline V gene sequence: CDR1 DFQATT, CDR2 SNEGSKA (reference sequence). The DNA for the CDR3 is TGCAGTGCTAGTGGCAGCGGGGGCTCCCACAATGAGCAGTTCTTC. Its translation: CSASGSGGSHNEQFF.